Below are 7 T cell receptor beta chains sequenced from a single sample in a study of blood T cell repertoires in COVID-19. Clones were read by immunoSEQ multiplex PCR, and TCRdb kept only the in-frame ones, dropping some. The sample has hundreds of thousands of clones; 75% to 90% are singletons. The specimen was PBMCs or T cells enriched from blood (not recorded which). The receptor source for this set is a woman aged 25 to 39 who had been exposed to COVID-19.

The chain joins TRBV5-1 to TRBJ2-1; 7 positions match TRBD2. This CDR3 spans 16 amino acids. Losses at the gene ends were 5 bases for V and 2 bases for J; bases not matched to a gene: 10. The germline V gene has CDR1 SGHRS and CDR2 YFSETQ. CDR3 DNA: TGCGCCAGCAGTTCTGGACTAGGCGCCCCCTACAATGAGCAGTTCTTC. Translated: CASSSGLGAPYNEQFF.

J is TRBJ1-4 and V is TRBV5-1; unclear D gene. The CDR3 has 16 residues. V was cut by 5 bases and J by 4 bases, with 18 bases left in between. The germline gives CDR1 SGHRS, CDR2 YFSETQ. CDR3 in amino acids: CASSQIPAGLNEKLFF. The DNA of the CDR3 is TGCGCCAGCAGTCAGATTCCGGCAGGCCTTAATGAAAAACTGTTTTTT. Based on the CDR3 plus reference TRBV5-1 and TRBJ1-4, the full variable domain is KAGVTQTPRYLIKTRGQQVTLSCSPISGHRSVSWYQQTPGQGLQFLFEYFSETQRNKGNFPGRFSGRQFSNSRSEMNVSTLELGDSALYLCASSQIPAGLNEKLFFGSGTQLSVL.

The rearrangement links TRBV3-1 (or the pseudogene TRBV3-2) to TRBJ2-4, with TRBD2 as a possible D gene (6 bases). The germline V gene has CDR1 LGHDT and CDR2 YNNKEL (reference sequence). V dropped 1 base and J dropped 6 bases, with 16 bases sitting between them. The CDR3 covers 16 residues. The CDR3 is CASSQGGGRRGNIQYF. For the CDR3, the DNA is TGTGCCAGCAGCCAAGGTGGGGGGAGGAGGGGAAACATTCAGTACTTC.

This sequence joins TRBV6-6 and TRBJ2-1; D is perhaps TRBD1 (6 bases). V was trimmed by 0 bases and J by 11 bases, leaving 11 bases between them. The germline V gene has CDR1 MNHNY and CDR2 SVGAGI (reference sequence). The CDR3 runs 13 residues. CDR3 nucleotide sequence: TGTGCCAGCAGTTACTCCAGGGGCCCAAAGCAGTTCTTC. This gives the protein CASSYSRGPKQFF.

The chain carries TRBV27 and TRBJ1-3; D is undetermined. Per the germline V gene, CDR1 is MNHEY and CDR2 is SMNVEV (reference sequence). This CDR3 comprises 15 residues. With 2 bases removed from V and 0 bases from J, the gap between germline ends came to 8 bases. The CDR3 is CASSLDGSSGNTIYF. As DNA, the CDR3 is TGTGCCAGCAGTTTAGACGGGAGCTCTGGAAACACCATATATTTT.

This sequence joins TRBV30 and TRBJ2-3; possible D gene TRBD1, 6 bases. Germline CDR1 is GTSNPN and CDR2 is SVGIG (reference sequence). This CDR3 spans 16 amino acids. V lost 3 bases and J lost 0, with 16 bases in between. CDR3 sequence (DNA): TGTGCCTGGAGAGCGCAGGGGTGGTTTAGCACAGATACGCAGTATTTT. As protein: CAWRAQGWFSTDTQYF.

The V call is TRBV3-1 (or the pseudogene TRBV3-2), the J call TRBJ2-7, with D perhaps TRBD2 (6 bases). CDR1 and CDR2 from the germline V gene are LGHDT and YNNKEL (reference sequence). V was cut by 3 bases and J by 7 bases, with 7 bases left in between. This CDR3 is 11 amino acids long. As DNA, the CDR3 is TGTGCCAGCAGCCAGGCGGGGGAGCAGTACTTC. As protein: CASSQAGEQYF.